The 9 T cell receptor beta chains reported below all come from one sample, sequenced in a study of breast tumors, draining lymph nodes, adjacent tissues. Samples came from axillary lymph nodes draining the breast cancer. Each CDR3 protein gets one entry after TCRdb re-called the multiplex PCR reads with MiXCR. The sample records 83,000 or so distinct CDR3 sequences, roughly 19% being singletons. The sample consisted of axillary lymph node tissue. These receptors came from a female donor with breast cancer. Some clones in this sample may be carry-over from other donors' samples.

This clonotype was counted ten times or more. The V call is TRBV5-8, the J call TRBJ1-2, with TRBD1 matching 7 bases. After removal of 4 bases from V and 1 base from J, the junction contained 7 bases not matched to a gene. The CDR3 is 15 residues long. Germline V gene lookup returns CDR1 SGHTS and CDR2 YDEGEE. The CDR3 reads CASSPGTANNYGYTF. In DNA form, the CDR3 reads TGTGCCAGCAGCCCCGGGACAGCGAATAACTATGGCTACACCTTC.

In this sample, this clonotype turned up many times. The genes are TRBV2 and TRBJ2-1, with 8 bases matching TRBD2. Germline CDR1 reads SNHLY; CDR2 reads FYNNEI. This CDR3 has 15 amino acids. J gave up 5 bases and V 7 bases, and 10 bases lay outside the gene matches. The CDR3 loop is CASNVMAGGNNEQFF. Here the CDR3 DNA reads TGTGCCAGCAATGTGATGGCGGGAGGAAACAATGAGCAGTTCTTC.

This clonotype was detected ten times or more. CDR3 sequence (DNA): TGCAGTGCTAGAGGACGTCGTCTCGGAAAACTGTTTTTT. It translates to CSARGRRLGKLFF. The rearrangement joins TRBV20-1 to TRBJ1-4; D ambiguous. The CDR3 totals 13 residues. Per germline, CDR1 DFQATT and CDR2 SNEGSKA (reference sequence). V lost 1 base and J lost 10, with 13 bases in between.

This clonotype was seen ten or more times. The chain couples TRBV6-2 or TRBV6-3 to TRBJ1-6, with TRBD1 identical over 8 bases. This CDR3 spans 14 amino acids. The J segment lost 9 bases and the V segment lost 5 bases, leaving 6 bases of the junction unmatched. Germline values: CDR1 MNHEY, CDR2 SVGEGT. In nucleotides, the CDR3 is TGTGCCAGCAGTCCGGACAGGGCGGTTTCACCCCTCCACTTT. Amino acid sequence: CASSPDRAVSPLHF.

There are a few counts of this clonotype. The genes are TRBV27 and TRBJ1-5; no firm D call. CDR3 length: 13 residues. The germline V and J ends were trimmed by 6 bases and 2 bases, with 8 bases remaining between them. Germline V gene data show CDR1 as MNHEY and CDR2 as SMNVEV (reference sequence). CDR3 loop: CASSNQGNQPQHF. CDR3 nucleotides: TGTGCCAGCAGCAACCAAGGCAATCAGCCCCAGCATTTT.

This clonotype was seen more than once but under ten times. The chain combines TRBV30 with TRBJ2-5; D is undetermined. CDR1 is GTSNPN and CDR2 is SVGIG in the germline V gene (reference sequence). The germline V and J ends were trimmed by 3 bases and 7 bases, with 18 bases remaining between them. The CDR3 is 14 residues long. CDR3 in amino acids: CAWSLTAGTRTQYF. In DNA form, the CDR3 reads TGTGCCTGGAGCCTCACGGCCGGCACACGGACCCAGTACTTC.

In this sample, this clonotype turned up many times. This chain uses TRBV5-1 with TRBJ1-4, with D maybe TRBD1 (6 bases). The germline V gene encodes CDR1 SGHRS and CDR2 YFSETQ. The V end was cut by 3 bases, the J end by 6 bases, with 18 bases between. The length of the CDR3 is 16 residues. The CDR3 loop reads CASSSGVRSWDEKLFF. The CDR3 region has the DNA TGCGCCAGCAGCTCAGGGGTTCGATCCTGGGATGAAAAACTGTTTTTT.

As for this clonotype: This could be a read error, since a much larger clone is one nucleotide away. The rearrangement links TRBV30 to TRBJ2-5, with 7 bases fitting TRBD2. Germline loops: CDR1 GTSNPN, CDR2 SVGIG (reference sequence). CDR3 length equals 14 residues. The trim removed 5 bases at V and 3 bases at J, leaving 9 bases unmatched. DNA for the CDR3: TGTGCCTGGGAGAGGTCGGGAGGAGAAGAGACCCAGTACTTC. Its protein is CAWERSGGEETQYF.

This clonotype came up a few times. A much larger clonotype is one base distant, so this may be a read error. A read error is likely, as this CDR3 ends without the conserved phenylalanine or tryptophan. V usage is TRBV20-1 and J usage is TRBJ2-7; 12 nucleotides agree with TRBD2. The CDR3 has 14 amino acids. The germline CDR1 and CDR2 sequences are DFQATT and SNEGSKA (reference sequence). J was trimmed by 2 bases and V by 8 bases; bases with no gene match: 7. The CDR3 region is CSLAGLAGPYEQYS. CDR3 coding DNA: TGCAGTCTCGCTGGACTAGCGGGGCCCTACGAGCAGTACTCC.